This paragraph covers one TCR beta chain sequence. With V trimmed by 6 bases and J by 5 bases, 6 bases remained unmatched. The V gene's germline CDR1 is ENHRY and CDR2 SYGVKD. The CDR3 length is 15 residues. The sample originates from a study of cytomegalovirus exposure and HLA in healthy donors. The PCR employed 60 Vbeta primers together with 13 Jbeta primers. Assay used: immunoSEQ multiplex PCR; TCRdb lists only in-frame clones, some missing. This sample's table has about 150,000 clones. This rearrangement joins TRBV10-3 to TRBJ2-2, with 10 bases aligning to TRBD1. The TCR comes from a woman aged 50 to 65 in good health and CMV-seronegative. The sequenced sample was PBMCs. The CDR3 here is CAIRSGTGETGELFF. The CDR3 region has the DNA TGTGCCATCAGGTCCGGGACAGGGGAAACCGGGGAGCTGTTTTTT.